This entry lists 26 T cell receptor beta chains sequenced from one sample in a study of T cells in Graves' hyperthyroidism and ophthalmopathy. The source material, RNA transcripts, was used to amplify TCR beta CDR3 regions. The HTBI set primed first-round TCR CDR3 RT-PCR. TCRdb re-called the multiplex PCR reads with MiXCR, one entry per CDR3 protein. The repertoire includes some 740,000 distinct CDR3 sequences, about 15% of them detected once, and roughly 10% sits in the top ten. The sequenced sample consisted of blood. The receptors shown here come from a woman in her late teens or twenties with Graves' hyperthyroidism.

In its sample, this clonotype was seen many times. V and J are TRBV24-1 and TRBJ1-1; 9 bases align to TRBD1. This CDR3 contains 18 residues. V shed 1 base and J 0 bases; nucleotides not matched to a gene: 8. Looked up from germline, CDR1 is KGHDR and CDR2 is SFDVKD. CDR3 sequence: CATSDFYGGTGMNTEAFF. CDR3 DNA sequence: TGTGCCACCAGTGATTTTTACGGTGGGACAGGGATGAACACTGAAGCTTTCTTT.

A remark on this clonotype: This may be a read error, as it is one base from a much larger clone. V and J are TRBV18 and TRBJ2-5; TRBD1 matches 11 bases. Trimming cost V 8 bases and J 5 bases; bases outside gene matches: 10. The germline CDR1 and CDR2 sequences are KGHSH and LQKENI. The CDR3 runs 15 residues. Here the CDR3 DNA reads TGTGCCAGCCCAGAAGGACAGGGGGCGTCGGAGACCCAGTACTTC. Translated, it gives CASPEGQGASETQYF.

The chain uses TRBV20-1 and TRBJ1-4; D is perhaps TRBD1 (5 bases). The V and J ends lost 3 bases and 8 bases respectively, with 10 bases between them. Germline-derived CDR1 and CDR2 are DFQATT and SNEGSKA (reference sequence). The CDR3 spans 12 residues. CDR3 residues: CSARPGGEKLFF. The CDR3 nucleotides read TGCAGTGCTAGGCCGGGGGGAGAAAAACTGTTTTTT.

CDR3 coding DNA: TGTGCCAGCAGCTTAGTTGCGGGGGGTCCGAATGAGCAGTTCTTC. As protein: CASSLVAGGPNEQFF. V gene TRBV7-3 combines with J gene TRBJ2-1, with 8 bases lining up with TRBD2. The trim removed 2 bases at V and 7 bases at J, leaving 7 bases unmatched. Germline V gene lookup returns CDR1 SGHTA and CDR2 FQGTGA. The CDR3 runs 15 residues.

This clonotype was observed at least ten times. Here the CDR3 reads CASSNRDLRLGTNEKLFF. The CDR3, as DNA: TGTGCCAGCAGCAACCGGGACCTAAGGCTAGGAACTAATGAAAAACTGTTTTTT. This chain connects TRBV3-1 to TRBJ1-4; tentative D call: TRBD1 (5 bases). Germline assignment: CDR1 LGHDT and CDR2 YNNKEL (reference sequence). V was pared by 5 bases and J by 1 base, with 20 bases between. The CDR3 covers 18 residues.

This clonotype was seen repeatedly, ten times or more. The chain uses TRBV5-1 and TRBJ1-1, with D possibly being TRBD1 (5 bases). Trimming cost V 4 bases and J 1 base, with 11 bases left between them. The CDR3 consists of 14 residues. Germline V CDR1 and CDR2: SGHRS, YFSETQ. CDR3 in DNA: TGCGCCAGCAGCAGGACGACAGCGAACACTGAAGCTTTCTTT. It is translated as CASSRTTANTEAFF.

The CDR3 DNA reads TGTGCCACCAGGGACGACAGGGAGGGCACCGGGGAGCTGTTTTTT. It is translated as CATRDDREGTGELFF. The chain employs TRBV24-1 and TRBJ2-2; D may be TRBD1 or TRBD2 (7 bases each). This CDR3 comprises 15 residues. V lost 7 bases and J 4 bases, leaving 15 bases between the germline ends. Germline values: CDR1 KGHDR, CDR2 SFDVKD.

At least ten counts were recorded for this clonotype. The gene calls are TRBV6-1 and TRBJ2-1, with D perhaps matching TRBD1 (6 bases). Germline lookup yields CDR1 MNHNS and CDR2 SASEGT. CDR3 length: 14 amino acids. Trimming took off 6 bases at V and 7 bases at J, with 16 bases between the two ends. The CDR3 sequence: CASRNLGQNNEQFF. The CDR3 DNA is TGTGCCAGCAGAAACTTGGGACAAAATAATGAGCAGTTCTTC.

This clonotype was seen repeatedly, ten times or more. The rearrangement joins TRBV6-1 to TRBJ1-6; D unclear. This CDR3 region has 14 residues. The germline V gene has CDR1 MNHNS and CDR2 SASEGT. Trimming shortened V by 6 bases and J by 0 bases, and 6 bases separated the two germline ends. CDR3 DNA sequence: TGTGCCAGCAGGGAGGTCTCCTATAATTCACCCCTCCACTTT. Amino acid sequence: CASREVSYNSPLHF.

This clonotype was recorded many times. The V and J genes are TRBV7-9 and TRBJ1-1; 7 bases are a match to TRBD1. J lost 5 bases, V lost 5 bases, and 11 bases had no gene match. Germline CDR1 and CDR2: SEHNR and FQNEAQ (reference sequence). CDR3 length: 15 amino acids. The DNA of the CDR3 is TGTGCCAGCAGCCCCTCCACAGGGGCGGAAACTGAAGCTTTCTTT. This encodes CASSPSTGAETEAFF. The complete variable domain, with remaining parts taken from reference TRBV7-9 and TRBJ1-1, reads DTGVSQNPRHKITKRGQNVTFRCDPISEHNRLYWYRQTLGQGPEFLTYFQNEAQLEKSRLLSDRFSAERPKGSFSTLEIQRTEQGDSAMYLCASSPSTGAETEAFFGQGTRLTVV.

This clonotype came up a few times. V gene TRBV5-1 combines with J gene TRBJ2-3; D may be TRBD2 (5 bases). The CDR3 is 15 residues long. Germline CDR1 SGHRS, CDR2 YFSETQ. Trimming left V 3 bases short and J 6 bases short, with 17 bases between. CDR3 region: CASSSDGVTTDTQYF. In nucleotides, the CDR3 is TGCGCCAGCAGCTCGGACGGGGTTACAACCGATACGCAGTATTTT.

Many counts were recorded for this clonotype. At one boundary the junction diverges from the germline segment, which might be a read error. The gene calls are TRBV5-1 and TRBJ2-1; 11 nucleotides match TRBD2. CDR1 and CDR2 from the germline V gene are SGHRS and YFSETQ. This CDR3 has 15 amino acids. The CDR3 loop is CASRLTSGSYNEQFF. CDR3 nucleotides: TGTGCCAGCAGGCTTACTAGCGGGAGCTACAATGAGCAGTTCTTC.

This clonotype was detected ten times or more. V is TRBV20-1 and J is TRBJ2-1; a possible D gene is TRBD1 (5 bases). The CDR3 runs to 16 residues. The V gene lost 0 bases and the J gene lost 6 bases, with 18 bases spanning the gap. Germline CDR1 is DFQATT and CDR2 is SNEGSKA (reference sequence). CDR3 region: CSARDRTGLNPNEQFF. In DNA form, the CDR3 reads TGCAGTGCTAGAGATCGAACAGGTCTTAATCCCAATGAGCAGTTCTTC.

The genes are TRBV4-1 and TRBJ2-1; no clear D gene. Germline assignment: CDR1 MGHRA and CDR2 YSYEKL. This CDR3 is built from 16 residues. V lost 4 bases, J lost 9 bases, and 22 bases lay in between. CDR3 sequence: CASSLLSGLLSGEQFF. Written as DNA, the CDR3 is TGCGCCAGCAGCCTCCTCTCAGGTCTGCTGAGTGGTGAGCAGTTCTTC.

CDR3 loop: CASSPKISAPWGLAKNIQYF. Here the CDR3 DNA reads TGTGCCAGCTCACCAAAGATTTCAGCCCCGTGGGGATTAGCCAAAAACATTCAGTACTTC. The rearrangement joins TRBV18 to TRBJ2-4; D ambiguous. Germline V gene lookup returns CDR1 KGHSH and CDR2 LQKENI. Trimming left V 2 bases short and J 0 bases short, with 23 bases between. The CDR3 has 20 amino acids. Supplemented by reference TRBV18 and TRBJ2-4, the full variable domain reads NAGVMQNPRHLVRRRGQEARLRCSPMKGHSHVYWYRQLPEEGLKFMVYLQKENIIDESGMPKERFSAEFPKEGPSILRIQQVVRGDSAAYFCASSPKISAPWGLAKNIQYFGAGTRLSVL.

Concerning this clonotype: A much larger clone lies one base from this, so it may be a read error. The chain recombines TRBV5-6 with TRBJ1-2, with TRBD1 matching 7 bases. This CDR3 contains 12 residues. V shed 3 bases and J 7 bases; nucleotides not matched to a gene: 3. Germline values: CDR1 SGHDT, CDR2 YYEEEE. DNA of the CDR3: TGTGCCAGCAGCTGGGGGGACAGTGGCTACACCTTC. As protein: CASSWGDSGYTF.

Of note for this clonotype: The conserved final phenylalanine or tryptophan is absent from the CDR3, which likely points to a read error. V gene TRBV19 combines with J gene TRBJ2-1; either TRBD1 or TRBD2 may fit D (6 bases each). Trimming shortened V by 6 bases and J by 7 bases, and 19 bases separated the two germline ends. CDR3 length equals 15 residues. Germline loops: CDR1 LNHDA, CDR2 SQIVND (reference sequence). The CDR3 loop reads CASSPFWGAGNEQFI. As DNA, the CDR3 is TGTGCCAGTAGCCCGTTCTGGGGGGCAGGAAATGAGCAGTTCATC.

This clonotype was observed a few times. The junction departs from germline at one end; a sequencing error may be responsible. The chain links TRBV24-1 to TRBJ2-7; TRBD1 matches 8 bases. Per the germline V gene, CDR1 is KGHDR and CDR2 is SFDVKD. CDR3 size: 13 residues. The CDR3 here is CAASGDRSYEQYF. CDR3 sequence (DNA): TGTGCCGCCAGTGGGGACAGGTCCTACGAGCAGTACTTC.

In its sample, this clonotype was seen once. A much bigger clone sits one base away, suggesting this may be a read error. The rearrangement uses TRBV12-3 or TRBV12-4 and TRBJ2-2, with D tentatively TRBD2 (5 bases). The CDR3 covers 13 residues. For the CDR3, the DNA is TGTGCCAGCAGCTATGCCTACACCGGGGAGCTGGTTTTT. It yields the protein CASSYAYTGELVF.

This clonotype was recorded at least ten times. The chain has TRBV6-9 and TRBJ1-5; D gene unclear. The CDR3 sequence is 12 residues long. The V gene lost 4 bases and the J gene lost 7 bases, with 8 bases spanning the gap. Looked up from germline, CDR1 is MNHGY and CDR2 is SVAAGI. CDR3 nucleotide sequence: TGTGCCAGCAGTTTGGTGTTGCAGCCCCAGCATTTT. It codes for CASSLVLQPQHF.

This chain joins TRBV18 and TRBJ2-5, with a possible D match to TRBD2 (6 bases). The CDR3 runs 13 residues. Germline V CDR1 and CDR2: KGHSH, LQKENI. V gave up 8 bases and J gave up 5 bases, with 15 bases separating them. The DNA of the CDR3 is TGTGCCAGCACACTGGGTCGGGGGGAGACCCAGTACTTC. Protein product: CASTLGRGETQYF. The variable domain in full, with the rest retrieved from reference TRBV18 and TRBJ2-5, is NAGVMQNPRHLVRRRGQEARLRCSPMKGHSHVYWYRQLPEEGLKFMVYLQKENIIDESGMPKERFSAEFPKEGPSILRIQQVVRGDSAAYFCASTLGRGETQYFGPGTRLLVL.

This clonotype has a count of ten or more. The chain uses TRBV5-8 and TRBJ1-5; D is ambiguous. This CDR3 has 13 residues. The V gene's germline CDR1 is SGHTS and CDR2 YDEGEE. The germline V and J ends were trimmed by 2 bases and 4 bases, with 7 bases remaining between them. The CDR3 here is CASSFQENQPQHF. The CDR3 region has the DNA TGTGCCAGCAGCTTTCAGGAGAATCAGCCCCAGCATTTT.

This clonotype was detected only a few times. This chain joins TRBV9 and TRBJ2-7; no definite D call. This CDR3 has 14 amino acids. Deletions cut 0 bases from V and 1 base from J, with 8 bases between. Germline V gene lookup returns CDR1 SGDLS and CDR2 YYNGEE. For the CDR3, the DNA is TGTGCCAGCAGCGTAGATGGCCAGTCCTACGAGCAGTACTTC. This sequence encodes CASSVDGQSYEQYF. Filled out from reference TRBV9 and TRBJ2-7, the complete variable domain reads DSGVTQTPKHLITATGQRVTLRCSPRSGDLSVYWYQQSLDQGLQFLIQYYNGEERAKGNILERFSAQQFPDLHSELNLSSLELGDSALYFCASSVDGQSYEQYFGPGTRLTVT.

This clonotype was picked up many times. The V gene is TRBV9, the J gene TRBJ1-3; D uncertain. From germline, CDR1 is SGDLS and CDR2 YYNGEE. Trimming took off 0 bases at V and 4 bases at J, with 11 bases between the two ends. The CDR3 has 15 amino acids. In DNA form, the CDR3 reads TGTGCCAGCAGCGTAGCTTCGAGTTACGGAAACACCATATATTTT. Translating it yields CASSVASSYGNTIYF.

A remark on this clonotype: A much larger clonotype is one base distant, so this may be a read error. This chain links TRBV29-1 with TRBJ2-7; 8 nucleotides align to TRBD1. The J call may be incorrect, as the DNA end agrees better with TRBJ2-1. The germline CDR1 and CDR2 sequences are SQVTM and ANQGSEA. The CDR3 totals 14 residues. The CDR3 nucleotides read TGCAGCGTTGTTGGCAGGGGGCCGGTATACGAGCAGTTCTTC. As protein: CSVVGRGPVYEQFF.

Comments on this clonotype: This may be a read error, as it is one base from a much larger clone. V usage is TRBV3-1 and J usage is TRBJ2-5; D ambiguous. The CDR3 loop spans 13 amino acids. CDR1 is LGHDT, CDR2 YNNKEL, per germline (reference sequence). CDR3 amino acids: CASGHHSRRAQYF. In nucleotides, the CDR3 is TGTGCCAGCGGCCATCACTCTAGAAGAGCCCAGTACTTC.